These 8 T cell receptor beta chains originate from one sample sequenced in a study of cytomegalovirus exposure and HLA in healthy donors. Method: immunoSEQ multiplex PCR; TCRdb's copy keeps in-frame clones and lacks some. Of about 220,000 clones in the sample, approximately 80% were seen once. The sequenced sample consisted of PBMCs. These receptor sequences come from a woman in her 30s in good health and CMV-seropositive.

The genes are TRBV25-1 and TRBJ1-1; TRBD1 is a possible D gene (5 bases). The V gene lost 1 base and the J gene lost 3 bases, with 9 bases spanning the gap. Per the germline V gene, CDR1 is MGHDK and CDR2 is SYGVNS. This CDR3 is built from 14 residues. Written as DNA, the CDR3 is TGTGCCAGCAGTGAATGGGGGGTATACACTGAAGCTTTCTTT. Amino acids: CASSEWGVYTEAFF.

A single count supports this clone. The chain recombines TRBV6-1 with TRBJ2-7, with 11 nucleotides matching TRBD1. The CDR3 sequence is 16 residues long. After removal of 4 bases from V and 0 bases from J, the junction contained 5 bases not matched to a gene. CDR1 and CDR2 (germline): MNHNS, SASEGT. The CDR3 bases are TGTGCCAGCAGTGCCGAGGGACAGGGGGTCTCCTACGAGCAGTACTTC. This codes for CASSAEGQGVSYEQYF.

The rearrangement uses TRBV18 and TRBJ2-7; 7 bases line up with TRBD2. This CDR3 has 16 residues. Germline CDR1 KGHSH, CDR2 LQKENI. V dropped 0 bases and J dropped 1; count of bases not matched to a gene: 6. The DNA for the CDR3 is TGTGCCAGCTCACCACCGGGGCAGGGAGGGTCCTACGAGCAGTACTTC. As protein: CASSPPGQGGSYEQYF.

This chain connects TRBV6-1 to TRBJ1-2, with D perhaps matching TRBD1 (5 bases). V lost 2 bases to trimming and J lost 4 bases, with 11 bases between them. Germline V CDR1 and CDR2: MNHNS, SASEGT. The CDR3 spans 14 residues. CDR3 nucleotides: TGTGCCAGCAGTGAATGGGGGACGGGCTATGGCTACACCTTC. Amino acids: CASSEWGTGYGYTF.

The chain carries TRBV7-8 and TRBJ1-5; D uncertain. Looked up from germline, CDR1 is SGHVS and CDR2 is FQNEAQ. With 2 bases removed from V and 5 bases from J, the gap between germline ends came to 10 bases. The CDR3 runs 14 residues. CDR3 amino acids: CASSLSIAHQPQHF. The CDR3 nucleotides are TGTGCCAGCAGCTTAAGTATAGCCCATCAGCCCCAGCATTTT.

The V and J genes are TRBV7-6 and TRBJ1-2, with D perhaps TRBD1 (5 bases). The CDR3 has 16 amino acids. Per the germline V gene, CDR1 is SGHVS and CDR2 is FNYEAQ. V lost 4 bases, J lost 5 bases, and 20 bases lay in between. The CDR3 protein is CASSSSPAGSHYGYTF. As DNA, the CDR3 is TGTGCCAGCAGCTCATCACCGGCAGGGAGTCATTATGGCTACACCTTC.

V gene TRBV5-4 combines with J gene TRBJ2-7; no clear D gene. The ends were cut back, 3 bases at V and 1 base at J, with 5 bases in the middle. The germline CDR1 and CDR2 sequences are SGHNT and YYREEE (reference sequence). The length of the CDR3 is 12 residues. The CDR3 region has the DNA TGTGCCAGCAGCTACGGGTCCTACGAGCAGTACTTC. It encodes CASSYGSYEQYF.

The rearrangement joins TRBV5-4 to TRBJ2-1; TRBD1 matches 10 bases. Trimming cost V 2 bases and J 6 bases; bases outside gene matches: 5. CDR3 length: 15 amino acids. The germline V gene encodes CDR1 SGHNT and CDR2 YYREEE (reference sequence). CDR3 DNA: TGTGCCAGCAGCTTTACCGGACAGGGGGTCAATGAGCAGTTCTTC. Amino acid sequence: CASSFTGQGVNEQFF.